This T cell receptor beta chain is drawn from a study of blood T cells in healthy people across ages. A second about 7 to 11 cycle PCR used barcoded and J-beta primers. Unique molecular identifiers of 12 random nucleotides labeled each cDNA. TCRdb fed the 5' RACE reads into MiXCR, producing one record per CDR3 protein. The data show 450,000 to 650,000 distinct CDR3 sequences, around 24% seen once. CDR3 length: 16 amino acids. The germline CDR1 and CDR2 sequences are MDHEN and SYDVKM. V lost 5 bases and J lost 0, with 16 bases in between. The same data also went into a second study, on T cells of mothers and their children. That paper states: TCR recombination output is shaped by thymic selection similarly in related and unrelated pairs. With unrelated pairs as the comparison, related mother-child pairs had a slightly higher overlap that was not significant. Researchers found no T cell clones that were persistent and microchimeric.

The receptor was derived from a boy aged 5-17 years in good health. Sequencing input: blood. This chain connects TRBV28 to TRBJ1-2; D remains unclear. Written as DNA, the CDR3 is TGTGCCAGCAGTCTTAACGACGCAATAACTAACTATGGCTACACCTTC. Protein product: CASSLNDAITNYGYTF.